This TCR beta chain was obtained from a study of T-cell reconstitution after alpha-beta-depleted transplantation in children. Overall study findings and caveats: Approximately two months post-transplant, alpha-beta T cells reportedly originated from several hundred expanded graft clones.

Unique molecular identifiers were used in preparing the TCRbeta library. TCRdb fed the PCR reads into MiXCR, producing one record per CDR3 protein. The table has some 200,000 distinct CDR3 sequences, roughly a tenth seen once. This clonotype was counted ten times or more. Its antigen is still unknown. Germline V CDR1 and CDR2: MGHRA, YSYEKL. V gave up 3 bases and J gave up 7 bases; unmatched junction bases: 7. The CDR3 covers 15 residues. The specimen was PBMCs, collected before TCRalphabeta/CD19-depleted stem cell transplant. The gene calls are TRBV4-1 and TRBJ2-2; 8 bases align to TRBD2. This TCR came from a child less than two years old with acute myeloid leukemia, due to receive a stem cell transplant. CDR3 residues: CASSQPLAGSGELFF. For the CDR3, the DNA is TGCGCCAGCAGCCAGCCCTTAGCGGGAAGCGGGGAGCTGTTTTTT.